A selection of T cell receptor beta chains follows, all from one sample in a study of T cell responses to AZD1222 COVID-19 vaccine. Using immunoSEQ multiplex PCR, the repertoire was profiled, and TCRdb retains in-frame clones only, with some absent. The sample includes approximately 76,000 clones, around 88% of them seen just once. Sample: peripheral blood, taken on day 0 of AZD1222 vaccination. Source of these receptors: an adult in good health. CDR3s include the opening cysteine and the closing phenylalanine or tryptophan. D genes are given only for firm matches. Clone size is stated in some rows and not others, as once, few, many or a class when expanded.

clone size	J gene	D gene	V gene	CDR3 protein	CDR3 DNA
NA	TRBJ1-6	NA	TRBV5-4	CASSWGGRGNNSPLHF	TGTGCCAGCAGCTGGGGAGGTCGGGGAAATAATTCACCCCTCCACTTT
NA	TRBJ2-3	NA	TRBV5-5	CASSSLLRPADTQYF	TGTGCCAGCAGCTCCCTTTTGCGTCCCGCAGATACGCAGTATTTT
NA	TRBJ1-4	NA	TRBV5-4	CASSPPGNEKLFF	TGTGCCAGCAGCCCCCCCGGAAATGAAAAACTGTTTTTT
NA	TRBJ2-7	NA	TRBV5-1	CASSRQGYEQYF	TGCGCCAGCAGCCGGCAGGGTTACGAGCAGTACTTC
NA	TRBJ1-1	NA	TRBV5-4	CASSAVNTEAFF	TGTGCCAGCAGCGCAGTGAACACTGAAGCTTTCTTT
NA	TRBJ1-3	NA	TRBV5-1	CASKGPSSGNTIYF	TGCGCCAGCAAGGGACCGAGCTCTGGAAACACCATATATTTT
NA	TRBJ1-2	NA	TRBV29-1	CSVATGSNYGYTF	TGCAGCGTTGCAACAGGGTCTAACTATGGCTACACCTTC
once	TRBJ1-4	NA	TRBV5-1	CASSREGVKGEKLFF	TGCGCCAGCAGCCGGGAAGGGGTTAAGGGTGAAAAACTGTTTTTT
NA	TRBJ2-3	TRBD2	TRBV27	CASSAGTSGSTDTQYF	TGTGCCAGCAGTGCCGGGACTAGCGGGAGCACAGATACGCAGTATTTT
few	TRBJ1-1	NA	TRBV29-1	CSVGSMNTEAFF	TGCAGCGTTGGGTCTATGAACACTGAAGCTTTCTTT
NA	TRBJ2-5	TRBD1	TRBV4-2	CASSPGEQGAYQETQYF	TGTGCCAGCAGCCCAGGGGAACAGGGGGCATACCAAGAGACCCAGTACTTC
NA	TRBJ1-2	NA	TRBV11-2	CASSPLLGPDANYGYTF	TGTGCCAGCAGCCCCCTATTGGGCCCAGACGCCAACTATGGCTACACCTTC
NA	TRBJ2-7	NA	TRBV5-1	CASSSTGLFSYEQYF	TGCGCCAGCAGCTCGACAGGCCTGTTCTCCTACGAGCAGTACTTC
few	TRBJ2-2	NA	TRBV27	CASSLSYRTGELFF	TGTGCCAGCAGTTTATCGTATCGCACCGGGGAGCTGTTTTTT
NA	TRBJ2-3	NA	TRBV21-1	CASRPSGSLDTQYF	TGTGCCAGCCGCCCGAGCGGGAGTTTGGATACGCAGTATTTT
NA	TRBJ1-1	NA	TRBV2	CASSEGGVGEAFF	TGTGCCAGCAGTGAAGGGGGGGTGGGTGAAGCTTTCTTT
NA	TRBJ2-7	TRBD2	TRBV4-2	CASSRSSGGSYEQYF	TGTGCCAGCAGCCGCTCTAGCGGGGGCTCCTACGAGCAGTACTTC
few	TRBJ1-6	NA	TRBV9	CASSVDPNSYNSPLHF	TGTGCCAGCAGCGTAGATCCGAACTCCTATAATTCACCCCTCCACTTT
once	TRBJ2-7	TRBD2	TRBV30	CAWSPWGGAYEQYF	TGTGCCTGGAGCCCTTGGGGGGGGGCCTACGAGCAGTACTTC
NA	TRBJ2-6	NA	TRBV3-1/TRBV3-2	CASSSQSGPGANVLTF	TGTGCCAGCAGCTCCCAGAGTGGCCCCGGGGCCAACGTCCTGACTTTC
NA	TRBJ1-2	TRBD1	TRBV7-9	CASSLDGQVHGYTF	TGTGCCAGCAGCTTAGATGGACAGGTTCACGGCTACACCTTC
NA	TRBJ2-3	NA	TRBV9	CASSVRAVSTDTQYF	TGTGCCAGCAGCGTACGGGCGGTGAGCACAGATACGCAGTATTTT
NA	TRBJ1-6	NA	TRBV18	CASSSDSPGDYNSPLHF	TGTGCCAGCTCATCGGACTCCCCAGGCGATTATAATTCACCCCTCCACTTT
once	TRBJ1-5	NA	TRBV27	CASSLRRGDQPQHF	TGTGCCAGCAGTTTAAGGAGGGGGGACCAGCCCCAGCATTTT
NA	TRBJ2-1	NA	TRBV7-2	CASSLSSYNEQFF	TGTGCCAGCAGCTTATCCAGCTACAATGAGCAGTTCTTC
NA	TRBJ1-1	NA	TRBV7-8	CASSLVRLVYRVDAEAFF	TGTGCCAGCAGCTTAGTGAGGTTGGTTTACAGGGTGGACGCTGAAGCTTTCTTT
NA	TRBJ1-2	NA	TRBV27	CASRLGRGGYGYTF	TGTGCCAGCCGTCTCGGGAGGGGAGGCTATGGCTACACCTTC
many	TRBJ1-5	NA	TRBV19	CASTEPNQPQHF	TGTGCCAGTACGGAGCCCAATCAGCCCCAGCATTTT
NA	TRBJ1-1	NA	TRBV19	CASRAGSTEAFF	TGTGCCAGTAGGGCGGGCAGCACTGAAGCTTTCTTT
NA	TRBJ1-6	NA	TRBV12-3/TRBV12-4	CASTIHYNSPLHF	TGTGCCAGCACTATCCACTATAATTCACCCCTCCACTTT
few	TRBJ2-1	TRBD1	TRBV10-3	CAISEPSGGQGSYNEQFF	TGTGCCATCAGTGAACCATCAGGGGGACAGGGGTCCTACAATGAGCAGTTCTTC
NA	TRBJ2-3	NA	TRBV6-1	CASSGQLDTSTDTQYF	TGTGCCAGCAGTGGGCAGCTTGACACTAGCACAGATACGCAGTATTTT
NA	TRBJ2-7	TRBD2	TRBV12-3/TRBV12-4	CASRLAGAYEQYF	TGTGCCAGCCGACTAGCGGGGGCCTACGAGCAGTACTTC
NA	TRBJ1-1	NA	TRBV5-1	CASSDIGGDAEAFF	TGCGCCAGCAGCGATATCGGGGGGGATGCTGAAGCTTTCTTT
NA	TRBJ2-1	NA	TRBV1	CTSSQGLHDYNEQFF	TGCACCAGCAGCCAAGGACTACATGATTACAATGAGCAGTTCTTC
NA	TRBJ2-3	TRBD2	TRBV28	CAASSPSGSTDTQYF	TGTGCCGCCAGCTCTCCTAGCGGGTCCACAGATACGCAGTATTTT
NA	TRBJ1-2	NA	TRBV7-8	CASSMRAGYGYTF	TGTGCCAGCAGCATGAGGGCCGGCTATGGCTACACCTTC
once	TRBJ2-4	TRBD2	TRBV27	CASGAGGRDIQYF	TGTGCCAGCGGAGCGGGAGGGCGTGACATTCAGTACTTC
NA	TRBJ2-3	TRBD1	TRBV28	CASRGQGSDTQYF	TGTGCCAGCAGAGGACAGGGATCAGATACGCAGTATTTT
NA	TRBJ2-2	TRBD1	TRBV7-8	CASSFRGLGELFF	TGTGCCAGCAGTTTCAGGGGGCTAGGGGAGCTGTTTTTT
NA	TRBJ2-3	NA	TRBV5-4	CASSGSSRRYSTDTQYF	TGTGCCAGCAGCGGGAGTTCTAGGCGTTACTCCACAGATACGCAGTATTTT